The rows below give T cell receptor beta chains drawn from one sample of a study of blood T cell repertoires in COVID-19. The assay was immunoSEQ multiplex PCR, and TCRdb's table has in-frame clones only and misses some. The table shows about 40,000 clones, with approximately 90% occurring only once. Sequencing was carried out using peripheral blood. These receptors came from a man in his fifties with active COVID-19. Both conserved end residues are part of each CDR3.

>TRBV27|TRBJ2-7
CASSFYDRIHYEQYF
>TRBV30|TRBJ2-7
CAWSLDRVGLEQYF
>TRBV12-3/TRBV12-4|TRBJ1-2
CASSSSDDILYTF
>TRBV7-3|TRBJ2-1
CASSLGGNRLGSYNEQFF
>TRBV27|TRBJ1-1
CASSRQGGTEAFF
>TRBV15|TRBJ2-4
CATSPGSQGQDIQYF
>TRBV5-1|TRBJ1-4
CASSLGLQANEKLFF
>TRBV3-1/TRBV3-2|TRBJ2-1
CASSGAPGLAKYGSYNEQFF
>TRBV12-5|TRBJ2-7
CASGDNRDRPYEQYF
>TRBV24-1|TRBJ1-5
CATTGQVNQPQHF
>TRBV29-1|TRBJ1-6
CSVGGGELGSPLHF
>TRBV28|TRBJ1-2
CASSPGANYGYTF
>TRBV15|TRBJ2-5
CATSRGSGRAKTQYF
>TRBV2|TRBJ2-5
CASSRSGTLQETQYF
>TRBV19|TRBJ1-2
CASRGQGTTKGYTF
>TRBV29-1|TRBJ2-7
CSVDPGLGYEQYF
>TRBV5-4|TRBJ1-1
CASSLNAGSGVNTEAFF
>TRBV11-2|TRBJ2-7
CASSPRSGGEQYF
>TRBV11-2|TRBJ2-7
CASSSNQYEQYF
>TRBV7-5|TRBJ2-4
CARSPQPTAHKNIQYF
>TRBV4-1|TRBJ1-5
CASSQDRGQGQPQHF
>TRBV24-1|TRBJ2-7
CATSEGGKYEQYF
>TRBV20-1|TRBJ1-5
CSASVKQGGNQPQHF
>TRBV18|TRBJ1-3
CASSPLPKGEGSSGNTIYF
>TRBV5-1|TRBJ2-3
CASSPGELAGGKDTQYF
>TRBV5-1|TRBJ1-1
CASSLDSVFGEAFF
>TRBV7-2|TRBJ2-2
CASSLVGAVTGELFF
>TRBV29-1|TRBJ2-7
CSVTGGLSYEQYF
>TRBV3-1/TRBV3-2|TRBJ2-3
CASSQGAKRDTQYF
>TRBV3-1/TRBV3-2|TRBJ1-3
CASSQDRSPGGRSGNTIYF
>TRBV5-1|TRBJ2-7
CASSGGTPSYEQYF
>TRBV19|TRBJ2-2
CASSRVAGGPGTGELFF
>TRBV10-1|TRBJ2-3
CASSETSGTADTQYF
>TRBV6-1|TRBJ2-5
CASSEPGQGASETQYF
>TRBV4-2|TRBJ2-5
CASSQEGLAGVGETQYF
>TRBV7-9|TRBJ2-1
CASSRGNEQFF
>TRBV5-6|TRBJ2-1
CASSFKPGLARFNEQFF
>TRBV19|TRBJ2-2
CASSIWDSQNTGELFF